This T cell receptor (beta chain) was profiled in a study of cytomegalovirus exposure and HLA in healthy donors. Germline-derived CDR1 and CDR2 are MNHEY and SVGAGI. The CDR3 sequence is 14 residues long. Trimming removed 0 bases at V and 7 bases at J, with 10 bases between. Whole-study findings and limits: The authors later linked a missense DCLRE1C variant to TCR beta V- and J-gene trimming. Later analysis found that TCR beta chains associated with HLA were more clonally expanded than other, equally common chains.

PCR employed 60 Vbeta and 13 Jbeta primers. Method: immunoSEQ multiplex PCR; TCRdb's copy keeps in-frame clones and lacks some. The sample has approximately 150,000 clones, and its top ten clones hold 2% to 2.5%. Details on this clone: The antigen is unknown.

The chain couples TRBV6-5 to TRBJ2-1; tentative D call: TRBD1 (6 bases). Input material: PBMCs. This clonotype was sampled from a woman under 30 in good health and CMV-seronegative. CDR3 nucleotides: TGTGCCAGCAGTTACTCCGGACAGATAAATGAGCAGTTCTTC. Protein sequence: CASSYSGQINEQFF.